The 6 T cell receptor beta chains below all came from one sample that was sequenced in a study of blood T cell repertoires in COVID-19. The data were produced by immunoSEQ multiplex PCR, yet TCRdb's version contains in-frame clones alone and is incomplete. The table includes under 200,000 clones, roughly nine tenths detected once. Sequences were obtained from peripheral blood. These receptors all come from a woman aged 60-75 years with COVID-19, enrolled during active disease.

The chain recombines TRBV6-6 with TRBJ2-1; 7 bases fit TRBD1. Trimming cost V 0 bases and J 11 bases; bases outside gene matches: 10. Germline V gene sequence: CDR1 MNHNY, CDR2 SVGAGI (reference sequence). This CDR3 is 15 amino acids long. CDR3 DNA sequence: TGTGCCAGCAGTTACTCGAAGCAGGGGGTTAATCAGCAGTTCTTC. Protein: CASSYSKQGVNQQFF.

The chain is built from TRBV6-4 and TRBJ2-3; 7 bases align to TRBD1. The J segment lost 2 bases and the V segment lost 2 bases, leaving 4 bases of the junction unmatched. Germline-derived CDR1 and CDR2 are MRHNA and SNTAGT. The length of the CDR3 is 15 residues. CDR3 nucleotides: TGTGCCAGCAGTGACCCGACAGGGACCACAGATACGCAGTATTTT. Encoded protein: CASSDPTGTTDTQYF.

The V and J genes are TRBV7-2 and TRBJ2-7; 7 nucleotides line up with TRBD2. The V and J ends lost 4 bases and 1 base, in that order; junction bases with no gene match: 10. The CDR3 is 16 amino acids. Germline V gene sequence: CDR1 SGHTA, CDR2 FQGNSA. The CDR3 DNA reads as TGTGCCAGCAGCTCCACCGGGACTATCCAATCCTACGAGCAGTACTTC. It specifies CASSSTGTIQSYEQYF.

This clone was seen only a few times. This chain uses TRBV28 with TRBJ2-7; TRBD2 agrees at 11 bases. The germline V gene encodes CDR1 MDHEN and CDR2 SYDVKM. This CDR3 has 20 residues. V gave up 5 bases and J gave up 5 bases; unmatched junction bases: 23. The CDR3 bases are TGTGCCAGCAGTCATCCACCTCTAGCGGGAGGTAAGAAAATCGAGGACGAGCAGTACTTC. Protein: CASSHPPLAGGKKIEDEQYF.

This chain links TRBV5-4 with TRBJ2-2; 10 nucleotides align to TRBD2. The CDR3 has 16 amino acids. V was pared by 2 bases and J by 5 bases, with 6 bases of the junction left unmatched. The germline V gene encodes CDR1 SGHNT and CDR2 YYREEE (reference sequence). CDR3: CASSFPSGRGTGELFF. DNA for the CDR3: TGTGCCAGCAGCTTTCCTAGCGGGAGAGGGACCGGGGAGCTGTTTTTT.

The chain carries TRBV4-2 and TRBJ1-5; a weak D match, TRBD1 (5 bases). The CDR3 length is 16 residues. Germline-derived CDR1 and CDR2 are LGHNA and YNFKEQ. V lost 1 base, J lost 0 bases, and 10 bases lay in between. The CDR3 coding sequence is TGTGCCAGCAGCCAAGTGAGGGGAGGTAGCAATCAGCCCCAGCATTTT. It is translated as CASSQVRGGSNQPQHF.